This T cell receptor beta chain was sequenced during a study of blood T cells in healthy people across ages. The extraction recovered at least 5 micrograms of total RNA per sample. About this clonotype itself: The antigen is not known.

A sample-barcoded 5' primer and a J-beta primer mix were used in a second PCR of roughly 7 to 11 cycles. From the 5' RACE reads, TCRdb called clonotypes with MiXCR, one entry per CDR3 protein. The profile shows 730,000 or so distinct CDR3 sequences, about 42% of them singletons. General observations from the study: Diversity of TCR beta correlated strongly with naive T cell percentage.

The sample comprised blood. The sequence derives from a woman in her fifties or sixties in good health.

CDR3 protein: CASSYGTGRFTDTQYF. The CDR3 nucleotides are TGCGCCAGCAGCTATGGGACAGGACGATTCACAGATACGCAGTATTTT. The V call is TRBV5-1, the J call TRBJ2-3; 8 bases agree with TRBD1. This CDR3 comprises 16 residues. Germline-derived CDR1 and CDR2 are SGHRS and YFSETQ. The J segment lost 2 bases and the V segment lost 3 bases, leaving 8 bases of the junction unmatched. The full variable domain, with the rest looked up from reference TRBV5-1 and TRBJ2-3, is KAGVTQTPRYLIKTRGQQVTLSCSPISGHRSVSWYQQTPGQGLQFLFEYFSETQRNKGNFPGRFSGRQFSNSRSEMNVSTLELGDSALYLCASSYGTGRFTDTQYFGPGTRLTVL.